These 8 T cell receptor beta chains originate from one sample sequenced in a study of T cells in Graves' hyperthyroidism and ophthalmopathy. Template material for amplifying TCR beta CDR3 regions consisted of RNA transcripts. An initial round of RT-PCR targeting the TCR CDR3 relied on the HTBI primer set. Each CDR3 protein gets one entry after TCRdb re-called the multiplex PCR reads with MiXCR. The sample yields roughly 510,000 distinct CDR3 sequences, less than 25% seen once. The sample comprised blood. These receptors all stem from a man younger than 35 with Graves' hyperthyroidism.

This clonotype was picked up many times. V usage is TRBV11-2 and J usage is TRBJ1-1; no firm D call. V lost 5 bases and J 5 bases, leaving 9 bases between the germline ends. Germline V lookup: CDR1 SGHAT, CDR2 FQNNGV. The CDR3 is 12 residues long. CDR3 nucleotides: TGTGCCAGCAGCCGAAGCCAAACTGAAGCTTTCTTT. Protein product: CASSRSQTEAFF.

This clonotype showed up many times. The chain is built from TRBV30 and TRBJ2-5; D is possibly TRBD1 or TRBD2 (5 bases each). The V gene's germline CDR1 is GTSNPN and CDR2 SVGIG (reference sequence). This CDR3 contains 13 residues. Trimming took 3 bases from V and 5 from J, leaving 13 bases between them. The CDR3 DNA is TGTGCCTGGAGCCAAGGGACCGAGGAGACCCAGTACTTC. Its protein product is CAWSQGTEETQYF.

The chain uses TRBV6-1 and TRBJ1-2, with a tentative D call TRBD1 (6 bases). Trimming cost V 7 bases and J 2 bases, with 17 bases left between them. Looked up from germline, CDR1 is MNHNS and CDR2 is SASEGT. The CDR3 consists of 15 residues. The CDR3 sequence: CASKTTGIENYGYTF. CDR3 sequence (DNA): TGTGCCAGCAAAACGACAGGCATTGAGAACTATGGCTACACCTTC.

This clonotype was observed many times. The genes are TRBV7-9 and TRBJ1-2; D remains unclear. The V gene's germline CDR1 is SEHNR and CDR2 FQNEAQ (reference sequence). V lost 5 bases, J lost 0 bases, and 10 bases lay in between. This CDR3 has 14 residues. CDR3 DNA sequence: TGTGCCAGCAGCAAGGACGGAACTAACTATGGCTACACCTTC. It codes for CASSKDGTNYGYTF.

This clonotype has a count of ten or more. The chain combines TRBV11-1 with TRBJ2-7; 7 bases agree with TRBD1. J lost 2 bases, V lost 0 bases, and 1 base had no gene match. Looked up from germline, CDR1 is SGHAT and CDR2 is FQDESV (reference sequence). The CDR3 is 14 amino acids. The DNA for the CDR3 is TGTGCCAGCAGCTTAGCCGGGACAGCCTACGAGCAGTACTTC. It codes for CASSLAGTAYEQYF.

This clonotype was counted ten times or more. The V and J genes are TRBV19 and TRBJ2-7; 8 positions agree with TRBD2. The CDR3 sequence is 15 residues long. The germline CDR1 and CDR2 sequences are LNHDA and SQIVND (reference sequence). Unmatched junction bases numbered 5, after V lost 1 base and J lost 3 bases. The CDR3 here is CASSIVPGGRYEQYF. For the CDR3, the DNA is TGTGCCAGTAGTATAGTTCCGGGAGGGCGCTACGAGCAGTACTTC.

This clonotype was recorded at least ten times. The CDR3 nucleotides are TGTGCCAGCAGCTTCTACGACAGGAGGGATGGCTACACCTTC. Its protein is CASSFYDRRDGYTF. This rearrangement joins TRBV7-9 to TRBJ1-2, with a tentative D call TRBD1 (6 bases). The germline CDR1 and CDR2 sequences are SEHNR and FQNEAQ (reference sequence). The V end lost 3 bases, the J end lost 6 bases, and 14 bases lay between the germline ends. There are 14 residues in the CDR3.

This clonotype was seen repeatedly, ten times or more. This sequence joins TRBV10-3 and TRBJ1-2; 7 nucleotides line up with TRBD1. The CDR3 is 12 residues long. CDR1 and CDR2 from the germline V gene are ENHRY and SYGVKD. Trimming took 6 bases from V and 7 from J; bases not matched to a gene: 5. The CDR3 DNA follows: TGTGCCATCAGGGAGACAGGGAGTGGCTACACCTTC. This encodes CAIRETGSGYTF.